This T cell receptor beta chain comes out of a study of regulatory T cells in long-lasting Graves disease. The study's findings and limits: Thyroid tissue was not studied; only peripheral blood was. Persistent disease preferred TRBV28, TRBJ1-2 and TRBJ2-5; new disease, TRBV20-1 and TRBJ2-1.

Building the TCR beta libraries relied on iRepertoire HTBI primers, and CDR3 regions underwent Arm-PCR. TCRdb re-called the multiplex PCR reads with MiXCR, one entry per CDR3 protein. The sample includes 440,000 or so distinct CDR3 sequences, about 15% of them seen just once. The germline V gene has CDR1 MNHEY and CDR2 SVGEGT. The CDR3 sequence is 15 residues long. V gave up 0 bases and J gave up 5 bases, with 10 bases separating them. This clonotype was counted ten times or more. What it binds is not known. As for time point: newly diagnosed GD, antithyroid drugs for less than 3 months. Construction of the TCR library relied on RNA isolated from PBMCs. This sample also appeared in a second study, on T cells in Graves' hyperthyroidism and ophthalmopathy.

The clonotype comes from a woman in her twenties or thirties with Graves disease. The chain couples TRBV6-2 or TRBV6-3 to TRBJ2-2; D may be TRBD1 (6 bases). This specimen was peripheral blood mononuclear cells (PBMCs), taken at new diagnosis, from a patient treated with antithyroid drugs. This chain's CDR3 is CASSYSKQGTGELFF. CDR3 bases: TGTGCCAGCAGTTACTCGAAACAGGGTACCGGGGAGCTGTTTTTT.